This passage covers 5 T cell receptor beta chains from one sample sequenced in a study of early T cells in non-severe SARS-CoV-2 infection. One entry per CDR3 protein, called by TCRdb with MiXCR from the 5' RACE reads. The sample holds approximately 98,000 distinct CDR3 sequences, around an eighth seen once. What was sequenced was whole blood. Receptors were obtained from an adult who was a healthcare worker with PCR-confirmed SARS-CoV-2 infection or an uninfected control (not recorded which).

This clonotype came up many times. The V call is TRBV6-6, the J call TRBJ2-7, with D possibly being TRBD1 (6 bases). The V end lost 5 bases, the J end lost 0 bases, and 11 bases lay between the germline ends. CDR1 is MNHNY, CDR2 SVGAGI, per germline (reference sequence). CDR3 length equals 14 residues. In DNA form, the CDR3 reads TGTGCCAGCAGTACACAGGGTGCCTCCTACGAGCAGTACTTC. Translation: CASSTQGASYEQYF.

This clonotype has ten or more counts. The chain uses TRBV18 and TRBJ1-1; no clear D. The CDR3 has 12 residues. Germline values: CDR1 KGHSH, CDR2 LQKENI. V was pared by 0 bases and J by 11 bases, with 10 bases between. CDR3 bases: TGTGCCAGCTCACCACCCAAGACCGACGCTTTCTTT. Protein product: CASSPPKTDAFF. The entire variable domain, with the rest obtained from reference TRBV18 and TRBJ1-1, is as follows: NAGVMQNPRHLVRRRGQEARLRCSPMKGHSHVYWYRQLPEEGLKFMVYLQKENIIDESGMPKERFSAEFPKEGPSILRIQQVVRGDSAAYFCASSPPKTDAFFGQGTRLTVV.

This clonotype was seen only a few times. This chain connects TRBV12-3 or TRBV12-4 to TRBJ1-2, with a weak D call TRBD1 (5 bases). The CDR3 loop spans 15 amino acids. Trimming took 3 bases from V and 8 from J, leaving 19 bases between them. The CDR3 DNA sequence: TGTGCCAGCAGTTTCCTTTTTACAGGACCTGGGGGCTACACCTTC. Residues: CASSFLFTGPGGYTF.

The chain recombines TRBV5-1 with TRBJ2-2; no definite D call. The CDR3 extends over 14 amino acids. With 0 bases removed from V and 5 bases from J, the gap between germline ends came to 8 bases. Germline-derived CDR1 and CDR2 are SGHRS and YFSETQ. The chain's CDR3 is CASSLGAGTGELFF. For the CDR3, the DNA is TGCGCCAGCAGCTTGGGAGCCGGGACCGGGGAGCTGTTTTTT.

The chain couples TRBV12-3 or TRBV12-4 to TRBJ2-1, with a tentative D call TRBD2 (6 bases). V was shortened by 6 bases and J by 7 bases, with 25 bases between the two germline ends. The CDR3 is made up of 17 amino acids. This chain's CDR3 is CASSFNRRASDRNEQFF. The CDR3 DNA sequence: TGTGCCAGCAGCTTCAACAGGAGGGCGTCGGATAGGAATGAGCAGTTCTTC.